Here is one T cell receptor (beta chain) with its context. In the original analysis: The assay estimated nucleated cells by amplifying reference gene primers. Data came from immunoSEQ multiplex PCR; TCRdb stores just in-frame clones and leaves some out. That table supplies the V and J calls and clone size; D and trimming were determined from the DNA. Of approximately 160,000 clones listed, approximately 73% are singletons. Looked up from germline, CDR1 is SGHDT and CDR2 is YYEEEE. Trimming at V came to 4 bases and at J to 8 bases, leaving 11 bases not matched to a gene. CDR3 length: 15 amino acids. This specimen belongs to a study of blood T cell repertoires in COVID-19.

Specimen: peripheral blood. The rearrangement joins TRBV5-6 to TRBJ1-2; 10 positions agree with TRBD1. The TCR sequence derives from a woman of 80 years or more with acute or convalescent COVID-19. The CDR3 region is CASSLPGQGLEGYTF. The CDR3 DNA sequence: TGTGCCAGCAGCCTACCGGGACAGGGGCTGGAAGGCTACACCTTC.